This T cell receptor (beta chain) was sequenced in a study of cytomegalovirus exposure and HLA in healthy donors. 13 Jbeta primers and 60 Vbeta primers were used for the PCR. TCRdb's copy holds only in-frame clones and misses some; the assay was immunoSEQ multiplex PCR. In the table there are 100,000 to 150,000 clones, around 82% of which are singletons. The V gene lost 6 bases and the J gene lost 0 bases, with 14 bases spanning the gap. The germline CDR1 and CDR2 sequences are MNHEY and SVGAGI. This CDR3 spans 15 amino acids. Sequencing was done on a sample of PBMCs. The chain has TRBV6-5 and TRBJ1-1; D may be TRBD1 (5 bases). The origin of this receptor is a female donor in good health and CMV-seronegative. The CDR3 loop reads CASSPFAGVNTEAFF. CDR3 coding DNA: TGTGCCAGCAGCCCATTTGCGGGGGTGAACACTGAAGCTTTCTTT.